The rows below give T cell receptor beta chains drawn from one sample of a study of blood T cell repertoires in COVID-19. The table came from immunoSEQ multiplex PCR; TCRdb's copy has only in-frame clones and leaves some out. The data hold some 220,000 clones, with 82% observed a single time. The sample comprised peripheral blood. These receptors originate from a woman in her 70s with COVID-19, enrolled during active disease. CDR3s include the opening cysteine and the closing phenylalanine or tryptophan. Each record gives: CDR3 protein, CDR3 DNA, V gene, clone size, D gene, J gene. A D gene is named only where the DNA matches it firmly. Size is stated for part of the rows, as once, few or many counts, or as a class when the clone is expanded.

CDR3aa: CASRVPGQRHSPLHF
CDR3nt: TGTGCCAGCAGAGTTCCCGGACAGCGGCATTCACCCCTCCACTTT
v_gene: TRBV27
abundance: .
d_gene: .
j_gene: TRBJ1-6

CDR3aa: CASSRDRGVTTNEKLFF
CDR3nt: TGTGCCAGCAGTCGGGACAGGGGAGTTACAACTAATGAAAAACTGTTTTTT
v_gene: TRBV2
abundance: .
d_gene: TRBD1
j_gene: TRBJ1-4

CDR3aa: CASRNAGNSGNTIYF
CDR3nt: TGTGCCAGCAGAAACGCAGGGAACTCTGGAAACACCATATATTTT
v_gene: TRBV28
abundance: .
d_gene: .
j_gene: TRBJ1-3

CDR3aa: CASRRRGQPDGYTF
CDR3nt: TGTGCCAGTAGACGCAGGGGCCAGCCAGATGGCTACACCTTC
v_gene: TRBV19
abundance: few
d_gene: .
j_gene: TRBJ1-2

CDR3aa: CASSLSPVQGAIEGYTF
CDR3nt: TGTGCCAGCAGTTTATCCCCTGTACAGGGGGCAATTGAAGGCTACACCTTC
v_gene: TRBV28
abundance: .
d_gene: TRBD1
j_gene: TRBJ1-2

CDR3aa: CSVVIQGTGNTIYF
CDR3nt: TGCAGCGTTGTTATACAGGGGACTGGAAACACCATATATTTT
v_gene: TRBV29-1
abundance: .
d_gene: TRBD1
j_gene: TRBJ1-3

CDR3aa: CASSLEAGANSPLHF
CDR3nt: TGCGCCAGCAGCTTGGAGGCAGGGGCAAATTCACCCCTCCACTTT
v_gene: TRBV5-1
abundance: .
d_gene: .
j_gene: TRBJ1-6

CDR3aa: CASSSQRGGTEAFF
CDR3nt: TGTGCCAGCAGCTCCCAGAGGGGAGGCACTGAAGCTTTCTTT
v_gene: TRBV2
abundance: .
d_gene: .
j_gene: TRBJ1-1

CDR3aa: CASSRDPGTGLGANVLTF
CDR3nt: TGTGCCAGCTCACGAGACCCCGGGACAGGGTTAGGGGCCAACGTCCTGACTTTC
v_gene: TRBV18
abundance: .
d_gene: TRBD1
j_gene: TRBJ2-6

CDR3aa: CASSLSGLAYGANVLTF
CDR3nt: TGTGCCAGCAGTTTATCGGGACTAGCGTATGGGGCCAACGTCCTGACTTTC
v_gene: TRBV27
abundance: .
d_gene: TRBD2
j_gene: TRBJ2-6

CDR3aa: CASSLRDRGPGNIQYF
CDR3nt: TGTGCCAGCAGCTTACGGGACAGGGGGCCGGGAAACATTCAGTACTTC
v_gene: TRBV13
abundance: .
d_gene: TRBD1
j_gene: TRBJ2-4

CDR3aa: CASSLAQGGQSEQYF
CDR3nt: TGTGCCAGCAGCTTAGCGCAAGGAGGCCAGAGCGAGCAGTACTTC
v_gene: TRBV7-2
abundance: .
d_gene: .
j_gene: TRBJ2-7

CDR3aa: CASSSGPTSRDTEAFF
CDR3nt: TGTGCCAGCTCATCCGGACCAACCTCGCGGGACACTGAAGCTTTCTTT
v_gene: TRBV18
abundance: .
d_gene: .
j_gene: TRBJ1-1

CDR3aa: CASSPLTNTGELFF
CDR3nt: TGTGCCAGCTCACCACTAACGAACACCGGGGAGCTGTTTTTT
v_gene: TRBV18
abundance: .
d_gene: .
j_gene: TRBJ2-2

CDR3aa: CASTSPRGPGLDYNEQFF
CDR3nt: TGTGCCAGCACCTCCCCCAGGGGGCCCGGACTAGACTACAATGAGCAGTTCTTC
v_gene: TRBV28
abundance: .
d_gene: .
j_gene: TRBJ2-1

CDR3aa: CAWTQGQLNSPLHF
CDR3nt: TGTGCCTGGACCCAGGGACAGCTAAATTCACCCCTCCACTTT
v_gene: TRBV30
abundance: .
d_gene: TRBD1
j_gene: TRBJ1-6